This TCR beta chain is drawn from a study of T cells in Graves' hyperthyroidism and ophthalmopathy. Whole-study context: Peripheral blood was taken when the disease was first diagnosed, before any treatment began.

The length of the CDR3 is 14 residues. Germline-derived CDR1 and CDR2 are LNHDA and SQIVND (reference sequence). V was shortened by 4 bases and J by 5 bases, with 9 bases between the two germline ends. Amplified TCR beta CDR3 regions derived from RNA transcripts. An initial round of RT-PCR targeting the TCR CDR3 relied on the HTBI primer set. From the multiplex PCR reads, TCRdb called clonotypes with MiXCR, one entry per CDR3 protein. The sample holds roughly 56,000 distinct CDR3 sequences, less than 50% seen once. Exclusions: uncontrolled infection, other autoimmune disease, pregnancy, lactation. Findings of the study overall: A model built on 13 V-J features separated ophthalmopathy from stable hyperthyroidism.

Points on this clonotype: Its specificity is unknown.

The chain carries TRBV19 and TRBJ1-6, with D possibly being TRBD1 (6 bases). The sequence was obtained from a woman in her twenties or thirties with Graves' ophthalmopathy. Material for sequencing was blood. The CDR3 loop is CASSTGQNNSPLHF. CDR3 DNA sequence: TGTGCCAGTAGTACGGGACAAAATAATTCACCCCTCCACTTT.